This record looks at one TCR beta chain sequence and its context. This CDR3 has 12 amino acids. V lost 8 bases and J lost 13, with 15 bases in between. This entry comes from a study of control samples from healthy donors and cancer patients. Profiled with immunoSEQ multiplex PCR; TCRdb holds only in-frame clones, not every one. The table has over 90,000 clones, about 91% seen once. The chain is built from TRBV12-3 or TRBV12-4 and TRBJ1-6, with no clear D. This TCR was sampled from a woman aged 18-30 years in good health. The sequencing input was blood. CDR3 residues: CASGGSALPLHF. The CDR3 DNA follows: TGTGCCAGCGGCGGATCAGCCCTCCCCCTCCACTTT.